The 14 T cell receptor beta chains given below trace back to one sample, sequenced in a study of blood T cell repertoires in COVID-19. Data came from immunoSEQ multiplex PCR; TCRdb stores just in-frame clones and leaves some out. The table lists tens of thousands of clones, roughly 84% of them singletons. Specimen: peripheral blood. The receptors were gathered from a man between 70 and 80 years old with acute or convalescent COVID-19.

The J gene is TRBJ1-2, the V gene TRBV6-6; D is unresolved. The V gene lost 6 bases and the J gene lost 1 base, with 12 bases spanning the gap. CDR3 length equals 14 residues. Looked up from germline, CDR1 is MNHNY and CDR2 is SVGAGI (reference sequence). The CDR3 DNA follows: TGTGCCAGCAGCCAAGAACAAATTAACTATGGCTACACCTTC. This translates into CASSQEQINYGYTF.

The V gene is TRBV27, the J gene TRBJ1-2, with D unresolved. The germline V gene has CDR1 MNHEY and CDR2 SMNVEV (reference sequence). With 5 bases removed from V and 2 bases from J, the gap between germline ends came to 9 bases. The CDR3 is 13 residues long. CDR3 DNA sequence: TGTGCCAGCAGTCCCTCGGGGAACTATGGCTACACCTTC. It yields the protein CASSPSGNYGYTF.

This clone was seen a handful of times. The gene calls are TRBV5-4 and TRBJ2-2; TRBD2 matches 11 bases. The CDR3 is made up of 17 amino acids. The V gene's germline CDR1 is SGHNT and CDR2 YYREEE (reference sequence). J was trimmed by 6 bases and V by 3 bases; bases with no gene match: 10. Here the CDR3 reads CASSSPRVAGGPGELFF. The DNA for the CDR3 is TGTGCCAGCAGCTCGCCCCGTGTAGCGGGAGGGCCCGGGGAGCTGTTTTTT.

This clone was seen a handful of times. The V and J genes are TRBV27 and TRBJ1-1, with D perhaps matching TRBD1 (6 bases). Trimming pared 4 bases from V and 3 bases from J, leaving 9 bases between. The CDR3 extends over 13 amino acids. CDR1 MNHEY and CDR2 SMNVEV come from the germline V gene (reference sequence). CDR3 nucleotide sequence: TGTGCCAGCAGTTATCAGGGGTACACTGAAGCTTTCTTT. It encodes CASSYQGYTEAFF.

The CDR3 spells CASSLGGTGVGGNEQFF. CDR3 coding DNA: TGTGCCAGCAGCTTAGGAGGAACGGGAGTGGGGGGCAATGAGCAGTTCTTC. The chain uses TRBV7-7 and TRBJ2-1; TRBD2 is a possible D gene (6 bases). Germline lookup yields CDR1 SSHAT and CDR2 FNYEAQ (reference sequence). The CDR3 is 17 amino acids. V was clipped by 1 base and J by 6 bases, with 19 bases between them.

The chain has TRBV6-2 or TRBV6-3 and TRBJ2-2, with D possibly TRBD2 on 5 matching bases. Germline CDR1 and CDR2: MNHEY and SVGEGT. V lost 2 bases to trimming and J lost 7 bases, with 20 bases between them. The CDR3 spans 17 residues. CDR3 nucleotides: TGTGCCAGCAGTTACCTCCGGGCCGGGGTTGTGGTCGGGGAGCTGTTTTTT. Amino acid sequence: CASSYLRAGVVVGELFF.

The rearrangement uses TRBV7-9 and TRBJ1-6, with TRBD1 as a possible D gene (5 bases). Germline V lookup: CDR1 SEHNR, CDR2 FQNEAQ (reference sequence). CDR3 length equals 13 residues. V was shortened by 6 bases and J by 9 bases, with 12 bases between the two germline ends. CDR3 nucleotides: TGTGCCAGCAGTGTGGAGGGGTCTTCACCCCTCCACTTT. Its translation: CASSVEGSSPLHF.

This sequence joins TRBV7-2 and TRBJ2-5; 13 bases line up with TRBD2. The trim removed 8 bases at V and 1 base at J, leaving 7 bases unmatched. The CDR3 covers 16 residues. CDR1 and CDR2 (germline): SGHTA, FQGNSA. CDR3 nucleotides: TGTGCCAGCCGCACTAGCGGGGGGGGCCTCCAAGAGACCCAGTACTTC. As protein: CASRTSGGGLQETQYF.

The rearrangement links TRBV7-2 to TRBJ2-1; 13 positions agree with TRBD2. Germline CDR1 and CDR2: SGHTA and FQGNSA. The V and J ends lost 1 base and 8 bases, in that order; junction bases with no gene match: 11. The CDR3 contains 18 residues. The CDR3 nucleotides are TGTGCCAGCAGCTTAGACTCTACTAGCGGGGGGGCAGCGTATGAGCAGTTCTTC. Its translation: CASSLDSTSGGAAYEQFF.

This chain links TRBV6-5 with TRBJ2-7; D is possibly TRBD1 (6 bases). The CDR3 loop spans 14 amino acids. Germline V gene sequence: CDR1 MNHEY, CDR2 SVGAGI. Trimming removed 0 bases at V and 2 bases at J, with 8 bases between. The CDR3 reads CASSYSDRAYEQYF. The CDR3 DNA reads as TGTGCCAGCAGTTACTCGGACAGAGCCTACGAGCAGTACTTC.

The chain couples TRBV7-2 to TRBJ2-3, with 14 bases identical to TRBD2. Losses at the gene ends were 4 bases for V and 5 bases for J; bases not matched to a gene: 11. CDR1 and CDR2 (germline): SGHTA, FQGNSA. The CDR3 covers 18 residues. The CDR3 region has the DNA TGTGCCAGCAGCTCTGGACTAGCGGGGGGTCCGACCGGAGATACGCAGTATTTT. Protein product: CASSSGLAGGPTGDTQYF.

This chain uses TRBV5-1 with TRBJ1-4, with 11 bases lining up with TRBD1. After removal of 2 bases from V and 8 bases from J, the junction contained 8 bases not matched to a gene. CDR1 and CDR2 from the germline V gene are SGHRS and YFSETQ. The CDR3 runs 16 residues. This CDR3 reads CASSLRTGGIGEKLFF. As DNA, the CDR3 is TGCGCCAGCAGCTTAAGGACAGGGGGCATAGGAGAAAAACTGTTTTTT.

The J gene is TRBJ1-1, the V gene TRBV6-5, with TRBD1 matching over 7 bases. J was trimmed by 2 bases and V by 6 bases; bases with no gene match: 9. Germline V gives CDR1 MNHEY, CDR2 SVGAGI. The CDR3 sequence is 15 residues long. CDR3 bases: TGTGCCAGCAGGATATGGGACAGCTATAACACTGAAGCTTTCTTT. Amino acids: CASRIWDSYNTEAFF.

The rearrangement joins TRBV28 to TRBJ1-2, with 8 nucleotides matching TRBD1. In germline, CDR1 is MDHEN, CDR2 SYDVKM. The CDR3 sequence is 11 residues long. V gave up 8 bases and J gave up 8 bases; unmatched junction bases: 4. CDR3 sequence reads: CASLQGGGYTF. CDR3 nucleotides: TGTGCCAGCCTACAGGGGGGCGGCTACACCTTC.